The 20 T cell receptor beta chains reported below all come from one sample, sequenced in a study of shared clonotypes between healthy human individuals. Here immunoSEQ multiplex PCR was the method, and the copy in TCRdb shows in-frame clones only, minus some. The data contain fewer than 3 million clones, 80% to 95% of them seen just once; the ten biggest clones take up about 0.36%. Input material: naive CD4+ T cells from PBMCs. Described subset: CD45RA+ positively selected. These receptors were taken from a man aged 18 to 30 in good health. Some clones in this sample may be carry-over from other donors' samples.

The CDR3 DNA reads as TGCGCCAGCAGCCCTCTGGGACAGGGGGCCCCCAATCAGCCCCAGCATTTT. Translation: CASSPLGQGAPNQPQHF. V usage is TRBV5-1 and J usage is TRBJ1-5, with TRBD1 identical over 12 bases. The V segment lost 4 bases and the J segment 3 bases; nucleotides outside the gene matches: 8. Germline values: CDR1 SGHRS, CDR2 YFSETQ. CDR3 length equals 17 residues. Together with reference TRBV5-1 and TRBJ1-5, the CDR3 gives the full variable domain: KAGVTQTPRYLIKTRGQQVTLSCSPISGHRSVSWYQQTPGQGLQFLFEYFSETQRNKGNFPGRFSGRQFSNSRSEMNVSTLELGDSALYLCASSPLGQGAPNQPQHFGDGTRLSIL.

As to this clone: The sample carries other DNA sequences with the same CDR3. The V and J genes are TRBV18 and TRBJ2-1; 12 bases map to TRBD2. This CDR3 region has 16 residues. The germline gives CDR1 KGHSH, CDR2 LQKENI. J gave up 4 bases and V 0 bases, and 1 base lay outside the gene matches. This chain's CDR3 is CASSPPTSGSYNEQFF. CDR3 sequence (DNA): TGTGCCAGCTCACCACCGACTAGCGGGAGTTACAATGAGCAGTTCTTC.

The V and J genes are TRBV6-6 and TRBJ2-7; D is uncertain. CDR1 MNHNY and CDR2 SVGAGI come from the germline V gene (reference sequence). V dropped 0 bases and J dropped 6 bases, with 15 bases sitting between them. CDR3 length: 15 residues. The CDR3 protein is CASSYSSLPWTEQYF. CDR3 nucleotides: TGTGCCAGCAGTTACTCGAGTCTTCCCTGGACCGAGCAGTACTTC.

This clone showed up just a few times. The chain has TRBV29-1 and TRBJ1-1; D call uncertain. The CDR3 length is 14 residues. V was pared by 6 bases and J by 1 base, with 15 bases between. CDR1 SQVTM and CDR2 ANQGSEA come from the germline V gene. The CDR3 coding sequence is TGCAGCGTGATCAAACAGAAAGCGAACACTGAAGCTTTCTTT. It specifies CSVIKQKANTEAFF.

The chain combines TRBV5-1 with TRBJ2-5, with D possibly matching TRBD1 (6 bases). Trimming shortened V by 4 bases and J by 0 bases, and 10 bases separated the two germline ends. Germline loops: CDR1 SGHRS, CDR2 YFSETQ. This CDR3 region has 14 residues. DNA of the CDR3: TGCGCCAGCAGCCCCACAGGGTACCAAGAGACCCAGTACTTC. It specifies CASSPTGYQETQYF.

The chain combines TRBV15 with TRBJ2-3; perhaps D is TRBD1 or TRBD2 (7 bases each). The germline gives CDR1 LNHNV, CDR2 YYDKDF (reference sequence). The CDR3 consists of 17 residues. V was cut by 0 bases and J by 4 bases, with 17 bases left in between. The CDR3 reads CATSRDLTGRGSDTQYF. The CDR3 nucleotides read TGTGCCACCAGCAGAGATCTGACAGGGAGGGGGTCAGATACGCAGTATTTT.

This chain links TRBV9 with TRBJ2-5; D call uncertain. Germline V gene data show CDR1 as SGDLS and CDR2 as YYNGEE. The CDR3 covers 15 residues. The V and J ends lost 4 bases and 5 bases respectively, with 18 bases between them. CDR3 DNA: TGTGCCAGCAGCAGACTGGGTGGGGTGGGCGAGACCCAGTACTTC. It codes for CASSRLGGVGETQYF.

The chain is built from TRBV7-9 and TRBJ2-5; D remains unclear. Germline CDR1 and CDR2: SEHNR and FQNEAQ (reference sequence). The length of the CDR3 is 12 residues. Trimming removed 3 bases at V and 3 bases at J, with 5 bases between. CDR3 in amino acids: CASSFPKETQYF. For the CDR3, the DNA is TGTGCCAGCAGCTTCCCGAAAGAGACCCAGTACTTC.

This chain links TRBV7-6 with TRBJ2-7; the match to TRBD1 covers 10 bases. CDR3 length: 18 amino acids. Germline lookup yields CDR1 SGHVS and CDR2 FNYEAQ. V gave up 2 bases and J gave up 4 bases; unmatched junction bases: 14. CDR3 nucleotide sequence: TGTGCCAGCAGCTTATCAAGTATCATCGGGACAGGGGCTTACGAGCAGTACTTC. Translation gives CASSLSSIIGTGAYEQYF.

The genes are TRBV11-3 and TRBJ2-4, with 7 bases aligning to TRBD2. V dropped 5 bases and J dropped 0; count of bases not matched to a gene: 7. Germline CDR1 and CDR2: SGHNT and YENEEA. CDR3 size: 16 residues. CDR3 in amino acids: CASSPGLGLAKNIQYF. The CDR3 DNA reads TGTGCCAGCAGCCCCGGACTAGGTTTAGCCAAAAACATTCAGTACTTC.

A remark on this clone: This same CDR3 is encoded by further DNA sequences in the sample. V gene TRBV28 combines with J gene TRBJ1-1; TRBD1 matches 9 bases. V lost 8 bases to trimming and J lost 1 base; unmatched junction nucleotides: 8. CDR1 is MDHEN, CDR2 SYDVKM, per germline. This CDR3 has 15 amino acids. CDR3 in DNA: TGTGCCAGCTCGCCTCCGGGACAGGGGAACACTGAAGCTTTCTTT. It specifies CASSPPGQGNTEAFF.

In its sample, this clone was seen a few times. The CDR3 nucleotides read TGTGCCTGGAGATATTTCGAAGGGCTGTTTTTT. It is translated as CAWRYFEGLFF. V usage is TRBV30 and J usage is TRBJ1-4; D unresolved. This CDR3 contains 11 residues. V dropped 3 bases and J dropped 14 bases, with 13 bases sitting between them. Germline V gene data show CDR1 as GTSNPN and CDR2 as SVGIG (reference sequence).

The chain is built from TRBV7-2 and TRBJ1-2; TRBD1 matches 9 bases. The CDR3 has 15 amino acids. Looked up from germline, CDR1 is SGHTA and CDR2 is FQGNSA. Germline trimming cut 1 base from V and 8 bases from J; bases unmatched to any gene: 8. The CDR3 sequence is CASSLGGTGGTGYTF. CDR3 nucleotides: TGTGCCAGCAGCTTAGGGGGAACAGGGGGCACGGGCTACACCTTC.

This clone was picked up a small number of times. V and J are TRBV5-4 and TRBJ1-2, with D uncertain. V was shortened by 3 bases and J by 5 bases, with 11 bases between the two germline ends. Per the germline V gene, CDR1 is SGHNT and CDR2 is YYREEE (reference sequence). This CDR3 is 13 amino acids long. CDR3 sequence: CASSSRRGYGYTF. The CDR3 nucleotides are TGTGCCAGCAGCTCGCGCCGGGGTTATGGCTACACCTTC.

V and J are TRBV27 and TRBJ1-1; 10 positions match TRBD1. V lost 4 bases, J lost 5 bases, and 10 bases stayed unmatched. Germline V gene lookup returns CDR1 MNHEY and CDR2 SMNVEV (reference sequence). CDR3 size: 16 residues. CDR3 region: CASSSMTGGVRTEAFF. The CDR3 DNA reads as TGTGCCAGCAGTTCGATGACAGGGGGCGTAAGAACTGAAGCTTTCTTT.

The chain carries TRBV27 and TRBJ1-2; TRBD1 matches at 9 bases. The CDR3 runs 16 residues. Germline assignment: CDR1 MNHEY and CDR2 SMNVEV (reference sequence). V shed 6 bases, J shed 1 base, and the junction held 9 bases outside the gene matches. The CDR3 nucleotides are TGTGCCAGCAGCCATGGGGGGACAGGGAGTAACTATGGCTACACCTTC. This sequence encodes CASSHGGTGSNYGYTF.

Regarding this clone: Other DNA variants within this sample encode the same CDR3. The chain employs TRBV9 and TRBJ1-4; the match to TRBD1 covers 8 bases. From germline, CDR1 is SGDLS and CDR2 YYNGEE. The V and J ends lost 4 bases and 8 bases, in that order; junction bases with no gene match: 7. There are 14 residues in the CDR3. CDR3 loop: CASSPGQGGEKLFF. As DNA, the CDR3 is TGTGCCAGCAGCCCTGGACAGGGAGGAGAAAAACTGTTTTTT.

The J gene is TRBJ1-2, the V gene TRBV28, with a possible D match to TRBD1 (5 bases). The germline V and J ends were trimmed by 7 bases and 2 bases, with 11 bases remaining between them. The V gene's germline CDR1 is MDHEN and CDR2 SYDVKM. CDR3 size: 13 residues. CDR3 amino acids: CASNFPGNYGYTF. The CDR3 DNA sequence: TGTGCCAGCAACTTCCCAGGGAACTATGGCTACACCTTC.

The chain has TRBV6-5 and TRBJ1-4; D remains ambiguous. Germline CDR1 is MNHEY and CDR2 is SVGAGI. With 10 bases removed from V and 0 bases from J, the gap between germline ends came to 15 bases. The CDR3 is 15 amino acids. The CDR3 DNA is TGTGCCACTCGAAGAGACCTACCAACTAATGAAAAACTGTTTTTT. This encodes CATRRDLPTNEKLFF.

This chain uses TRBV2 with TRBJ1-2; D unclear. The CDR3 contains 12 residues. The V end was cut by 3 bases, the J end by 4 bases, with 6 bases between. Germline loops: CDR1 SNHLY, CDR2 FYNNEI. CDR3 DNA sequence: TGTGCCAGCAGTGATTTGGCCTATGGCTACACCTTC. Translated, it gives CASSDLAYGYTF.